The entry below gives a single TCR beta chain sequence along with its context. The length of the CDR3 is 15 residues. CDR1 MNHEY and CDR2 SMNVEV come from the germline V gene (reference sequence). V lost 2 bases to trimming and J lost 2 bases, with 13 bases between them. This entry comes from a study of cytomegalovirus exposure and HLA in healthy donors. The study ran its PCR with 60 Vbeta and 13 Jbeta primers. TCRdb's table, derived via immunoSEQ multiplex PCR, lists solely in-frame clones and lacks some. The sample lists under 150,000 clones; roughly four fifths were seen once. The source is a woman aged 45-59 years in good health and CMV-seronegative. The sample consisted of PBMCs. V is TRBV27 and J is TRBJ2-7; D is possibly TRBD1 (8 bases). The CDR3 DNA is TGTGCCAGCAGTTTAGGCGGGGGACAGGCCTACGAGCAGTACTTC. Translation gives CASSLGGGQAYEQYF.